This TCR beta chain is from a study of cytomegalovirus exposure and HLA in healthy donors. Amplification used 60 Vbeta primers and 13 Jbeta primers. Clones were sequenced by immunoSEQ multiplex PCR, and TCRdb holds only the in-frame ones, with some missing. The data hold about 120,000 clones, with 79% observed a single time. Findings and limits, study-wide: Later analysis identified a missense DCLRE1C variant that was linked to TCR beta V- and J-gene trimming. The study had only CMV serostatus as immune exposure information.

V lost 4 bases and J lost 3; bases outside the gene matches: 9. From germline, CDR1 is ENHRY and CDR2 SYGVKD. The length of the CDR3 is 16 residues. Turning to this clone: Antigen unknown.

This clonotype originated in a man aged 25-40 years in good health and CMV-seropositive. Sequencing was performed on PBMCs. The gene calls are TRBV10-3 and TRBJ2-1, with TRBD2 identical over 7 bases. The CDR3 is CAISGGGTTNYNEQFF. The CDR3 DNA follows: TGTGCCATCAGTGGGGGGGGGACGACTAACTACAATGAGCAGTTCTTC.